This entry concerns a single TCR beta chain. Trimming pared 0 bases from V and 3 bases from J, leaving 18 bases between. Germline CDR1 reads KGHSH; CDR2 reads LQKENI. CDR3 length: 17 amino acids. All donors were healthy HIV-negative adults lacking recent acute infections or vaccinations. These data originate in a study of shared clonotypes between healthy human individuals. Generated by immunoSEQ multiplex PCR, the TCRdb table keeps only in-frame clones and is missing some. In the table there are more than 2 million clones, roughly 95% of which are singletons. The sample comprised naive CD4+ T cells sorted from blood. Subset indicated: CD45RA+ positively selected. This clonotype was sampled from a man younger than 35 in good health. The chain uses TRBV18 and TRBJ2-7; D gene ambiguous. CDR3 sequence (DNA): TGTGCCAGCTCACCACCTGGGCTCCGGGCCTCACACTACGAGCAGTACTTC. Translated, it gives CASSPPGLRASHYEQYF.